Listed below are T cell receptor beta chains from one sample, sequenced in a study of shared clonotypes between healthy human individuals. The method was immunoSEQ multiplex PCR; TCRdb's version includes in-frame clones alone and lacks a portion of them. The table includes about 700,000 clones, about 92% detected once. The sequenced material came from naive CD8+ T cells sorted from blood. These receptors originate from a man between 25 and 39 years old in good health. The CDR3 runs from the conserved cysteine through the conserved F or W. D genes are given only for firm matches. Clone size is shown for a subset of rows, as once, few, many or a class of expanded clone.

CDR3aa: CSVEGLFSEQYF
CDR3nt: TGCAGCGTTGAGGGGCTCTTCTCCGAGCAGTACTTC
abundance: .
v_gene: TRBV29-1
j_gene: TRBJ2-7
d_gene: .

CDR3aa: CASSFAGGAYEQYF
CDR3nt: TGTGCCAGCAGCTTTGCAGGGGGGGCCTACGAGCAGTACTTC
abundance: .
v_gene: TRBV11-2
j_gene: TRBJ2-7
d_gene: .

CDR3aa: CSASGLAGEDSYNEQFF
CDR3nt: TGCAGCGCCTCGGGACTAGCGGGAGAAGACTCCTACAATGAGCAGTTCTTC
abundance: .
v_gene: TRBV29-1
j_gene: TRBJ2-1
d_gene: TRBD2

CDR3aa: CASSLYSGASFYEQYF
CDR3nt: TGTGCCAGCAGTTTGTATAGCGGAGCTAGTTTTTACGAGCAGTACTTC
abundance: .
v_gene: TRBV6-4
j_gene: TRBJ2-7
d_gene: .

CDR3aa: CASSLSRGDGYGYTF
CDR3nt: TGTGCCAGCAGTTTATCACGGGGGGACGGTTATGGCTACACCTTC
abundance: .
v_gene: TRBV27
j_gene: TRBJ1-2
d_gene: .

CDR3aa: CAWTATGPYGYTF
CDR3nt: TGTGCCTGGACCGCCACAGGGCCCTATGGCTACACCTTC
abundance: few
v_gene: TRBV30
j_gene: TRBJ1-2
d_gene: .

CDR3aa: CASQAGMNTGELFF
CDR3nt: TGTGCCTCCCAGGCAGGGATGAACACCGGGGAGCTGTTTTTT
abundance: once
v_gene: TRBV19
j_gene: TRBJ2-2
d_gene: .

CDR3aa: CASSPGTGNTEAFF
CDR3nt: TGTGCCAGCTCACCAGGGACAGGGAACACTGAAGCTTTCTTT
abundance: .
v_gene: TRBV18
j_gene: TRBJ1-1
d_gene: TRBD1

CDR3aa: CASSQETQYF
CDR3nt: TGTGCCAGCTCACAAGAGACCCAGTACTTC
abundance: .
v_gene: TRBV18
j_gene: TRBJ2-5
d_gene: .

CDR3aa: CASSQVGGTAGPQHF
CDR3nt: TGTGCCAGCAGCCAAGTGGGGGGGACCGCGGGGCCCCAGCATTTT
abundance: once
v_gene: TRBV14
j_gene: TRBJ1-5
d_gene: .

CDR3aa: CASSRETTYNEQFF
CDR3nt: TGCGCTAGCAGCCGGGAGACTACCTACAATGAGCAGTTCTTC
abundance: .
v_gene: TRBV4-1
j_gene: TRBJ2-1
d_gene: .

CDR3aa: CARKGERESYEQYF
CDR3nt: TGTGCCAGAAAAGGGGAGCGGGAGAGCTACGAGCAGTACTTC
abundance: .
v_gene: TRBV21-1
j_gene: TRBJ2-7
d_gene: .

CDR3aa: CASSLRQGNTEAFF
CDR3nt: TGTGCCAGCAGCTTAAGACAGGGGAACACTGAAGCTTTCTTT
abundance: .
v_gene: TRBV11-2
j_gene: TRBJ1-1
d_gene: TRBD1

CDR3aa: CASSPGTRLYNEQFF
CDR3nt: TGTGCCAGCAGCCCCGGGACGCGACTTTACAATGAGCAGTTCTTC
abundance: .
v_gene: TRBV6-5
j_gene: TRBJ2-1
d_gene: .

CDR3aa: CATSREGAYDTQYF
CDR3nt: TGTGCCACCAGCAGAGAGGGGGCGTATGATACGCAGTATTTT
abundance: .
v_gene: TRBV15
j_gene: TRBJ2-3
d_gene: .

CDR3aa: CASTGSFHEQYF
CDR3nt: TGTGCCAGCACGGGGTCATTCCACGAGCAGTACTTC
abundance: once
v_gene: TRBV2
j_gene: TRBJ2-7
d_gene: .

CDR3aa: CSVGRLNTEAFF
CDR3nt: TGCAGCGTGGGGAGGTTGAACACTGAAGCTTTCTTT
abundance: .
v_gene: TRBV29-1
j_gene: TRBJ1-1
d_gene: .

CDR3aa: CASSQTGTTYNEQFF
CDR3nt: TGTGCCAGCAGTCAAACCGGGACCACTTACAATGAGCAGTTCTTC
abundance: .
v_gene: TRBV5-4
j_gene: TRBJ2-1
d_gene: .

CDR3aa: CASSLVDRGPSTDTQYF
CDR3nt: TGTGCCAGCAGCTTAGTCGACAGGGGGCCGAGCACAGATACGCAGTATTTT
abundance: once
v_gene: TRBV7-9
j_gene: TRBJ2-3
d_gene: TRBD1

CDR3aa: CASSERVSSGNTIYF
CDR3nt: TGTGCCAGCAGTGAAAGGGTGAGCTCTGGAAACACCATATATTTT
abundance: .
v_gene: TRBV25-1
j_gene: TRBJ1-3
d_gene: .

CDR3aa: CASSSIASYNEQFF
CDR3nt: TGTGCCAGCTCAAGTATTGCCTCCTACAATGAGCAGTTCTTC
abundance: .
v_gene: TRBV27
j_gene: TRBJ2-1
d_gene: .

CDR3aa: CASSHGQRRTSGRARNEQFF
CDR3nt: TGTGCCAGCTCACATGGACAGCGACGGACTAGCGGGAGGGCAAGAAATGAGCAGTTCTTC
abundance: .
v_gene: TRBV18
j_gene: TRBJ2-1
d_gene: TRBD2

CDR3aa: CASSSGLASDTGELFF
CDR3nt: TGTGCCAGCAGCTCGGGACTAGCTTCGGACACCGGGGAGCTGTTTTTT
abundance: .
v_gene: TRBV5-6
j_gene: TRBJ2-2
d_gene: TRBD2

CDR3aa: CASSEGGGTDTQYF
CDR3nt: TGTGCCAGCAGTGAGGGGGGTGGCACAGATACGCAGTATTTT
abundance: .
v_gene: TRBV2
j_gene: TRBJ2-3
d_gene: .

CDR3aa: CASSHGPPYEQYF
CDR3nt: TGTGCCAGCAGTCACGGGCCCCCCTACGAGCAGTACTTC
abundance: .
v_gene: TRBV27
j_gene: TRBJ2-7
d_gene: .

CDR3aa: CASSSSMAPGYEQYF
CDR3nt: TGTGCCAGCAGTTCATCGATGGCTCCGGGTTACGAGCAGTACTTC
abundance: .
v_gene: TRBV27
j_gene: TRBJ2-7
d_gene: .

CDR3aa: CASSLLGRENTIYF
CDR3nt: TGTGCCAGCAGTTTATTAGGACGTGAAAACACCATATATTTT
abundance: .
v_gene: TRBV28
j_gene: TRBJ1-3
d_gene: .